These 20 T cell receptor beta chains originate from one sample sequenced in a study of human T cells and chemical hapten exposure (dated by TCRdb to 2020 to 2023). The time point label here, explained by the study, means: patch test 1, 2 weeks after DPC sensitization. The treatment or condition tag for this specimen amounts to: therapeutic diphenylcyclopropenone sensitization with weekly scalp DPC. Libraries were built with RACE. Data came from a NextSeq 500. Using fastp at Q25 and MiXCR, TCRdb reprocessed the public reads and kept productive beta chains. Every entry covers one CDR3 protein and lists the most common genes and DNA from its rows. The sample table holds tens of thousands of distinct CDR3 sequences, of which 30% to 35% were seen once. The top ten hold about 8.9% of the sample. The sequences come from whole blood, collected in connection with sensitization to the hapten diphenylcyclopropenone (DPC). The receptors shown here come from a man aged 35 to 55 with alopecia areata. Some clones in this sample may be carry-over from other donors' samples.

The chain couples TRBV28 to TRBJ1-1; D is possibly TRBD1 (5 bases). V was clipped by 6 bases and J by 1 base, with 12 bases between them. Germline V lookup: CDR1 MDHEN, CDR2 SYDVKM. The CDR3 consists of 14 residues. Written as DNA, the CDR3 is TGTGCCAGCAGAACAGGACGGAGGAACACTGAAGCTTTCTTT. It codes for CASRTGRRNTEAFF.

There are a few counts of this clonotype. CDR3: CASSLGGIGSPLHF. DNA of the CDR3: TGTGCCAGCAGCTTGGGGGGGATCGGCTCACCCCTCCACTTT. The chain couples TRBV5-4 to TRBJ1-6; D may be TRBD1 (5 bases). CDR3 length: 14 amino acids. The germline V gene has CDR1 SGHNT and CDR2 YYREEE (reference sequence). Trimming removed 0 bases at V and 10 bases at J, with 11 bases between.

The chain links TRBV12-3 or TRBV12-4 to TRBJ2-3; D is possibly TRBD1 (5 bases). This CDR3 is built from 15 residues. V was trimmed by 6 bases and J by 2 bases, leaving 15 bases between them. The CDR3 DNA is TGTGCCAGCAGACCCCAGGGTGAATACACAGATACGCAGTATTTT. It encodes CASRPQGEYTDTQYF.

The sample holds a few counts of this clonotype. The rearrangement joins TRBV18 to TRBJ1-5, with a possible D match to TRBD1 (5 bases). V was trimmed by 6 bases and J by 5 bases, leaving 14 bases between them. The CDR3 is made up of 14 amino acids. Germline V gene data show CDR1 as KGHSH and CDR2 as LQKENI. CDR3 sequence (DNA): TGTGCCAGCTCGTCGGGACTGGGAGATCAGCCCCAGCATTTT. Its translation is CASSSGLGDQPQHF.

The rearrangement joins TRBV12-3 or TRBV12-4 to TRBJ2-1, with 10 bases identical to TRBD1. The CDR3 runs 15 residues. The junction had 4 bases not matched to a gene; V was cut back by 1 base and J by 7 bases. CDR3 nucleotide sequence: TGTGCCAGCAGTTTAGGACAGGGGGCGCGGAATGAGCAGTTCTTC. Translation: CASSLGQGARNEQFF.

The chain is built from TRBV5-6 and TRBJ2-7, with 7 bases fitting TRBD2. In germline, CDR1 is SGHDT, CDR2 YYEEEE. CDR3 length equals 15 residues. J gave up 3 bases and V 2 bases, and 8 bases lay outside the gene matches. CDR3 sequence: CASSFWGGRSYEQYF. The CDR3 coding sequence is TGTGCCAGCAGCTTTTGGGGCGGGAGAAGCTACGAGCAGTACTTC.

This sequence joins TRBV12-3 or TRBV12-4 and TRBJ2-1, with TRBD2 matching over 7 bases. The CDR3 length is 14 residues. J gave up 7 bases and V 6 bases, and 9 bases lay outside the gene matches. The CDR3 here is CASSRAGTPNEQFF. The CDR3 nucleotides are TGTGCCAGCAGCCGAGCGGGGACCCCGAATGAGCAGTTCTTC.

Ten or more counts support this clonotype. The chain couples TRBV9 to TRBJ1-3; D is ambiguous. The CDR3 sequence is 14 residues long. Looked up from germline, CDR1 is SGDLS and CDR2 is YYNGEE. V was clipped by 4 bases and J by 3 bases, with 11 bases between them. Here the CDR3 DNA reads TGTGCCAGCAGCCCCATGGACGGTGGAAACACCATATATTTT. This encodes CASSPMDGGNTIYF.

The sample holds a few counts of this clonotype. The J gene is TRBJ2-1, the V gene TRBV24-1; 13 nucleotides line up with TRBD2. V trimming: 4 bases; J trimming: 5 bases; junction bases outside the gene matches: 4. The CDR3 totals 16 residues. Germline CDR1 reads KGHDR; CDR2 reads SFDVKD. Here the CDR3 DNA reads TGTGCCACCAGTGACACCACTAGCGGGAGGGACAATGAGCAGTTCTTC. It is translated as CATSDTTSGRDNEQFF.

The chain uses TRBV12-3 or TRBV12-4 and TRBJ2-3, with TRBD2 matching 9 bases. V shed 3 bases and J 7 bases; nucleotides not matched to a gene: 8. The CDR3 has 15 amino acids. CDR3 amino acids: CASSLGGRAGNTQYF. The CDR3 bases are TGTGCCAGCAGTTTGGGCGGGAGGGCCGGGAATACGCAGTATTTT.

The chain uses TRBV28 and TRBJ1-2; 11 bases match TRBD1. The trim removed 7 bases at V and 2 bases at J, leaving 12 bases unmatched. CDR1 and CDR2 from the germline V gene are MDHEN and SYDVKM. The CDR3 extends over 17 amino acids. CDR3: CASNPQGQGVANYGYTF. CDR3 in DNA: TGTGCCAGCAATCCTCAGGGACAGGGGGTGGCGAACTATGGCTACACCTTC.

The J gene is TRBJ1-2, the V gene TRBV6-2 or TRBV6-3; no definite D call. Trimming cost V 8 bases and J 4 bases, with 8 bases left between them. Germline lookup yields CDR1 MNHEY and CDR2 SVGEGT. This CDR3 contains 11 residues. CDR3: CASLAVYGYTF. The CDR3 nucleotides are TGTGCCAGCCTGGCCGTCTATGGCTACACCTTC.

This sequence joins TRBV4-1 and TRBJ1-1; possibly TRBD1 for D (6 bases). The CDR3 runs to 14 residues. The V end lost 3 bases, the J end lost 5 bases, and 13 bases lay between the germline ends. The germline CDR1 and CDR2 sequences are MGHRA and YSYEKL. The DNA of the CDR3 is TGCGCCAGCAGCCATACAGCGAGGGGGACTGAAGCTTTCTTT. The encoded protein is CASSHTARGTEAFF.

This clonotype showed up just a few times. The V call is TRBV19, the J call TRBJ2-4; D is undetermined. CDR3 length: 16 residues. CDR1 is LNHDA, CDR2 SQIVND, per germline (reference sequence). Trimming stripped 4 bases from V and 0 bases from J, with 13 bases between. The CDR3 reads CASSTRRDLAKNIQYF. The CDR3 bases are TGTGCCAGTAGTACCAGACGAGACCTAGCCAAAAACATTCAGTACTTC.

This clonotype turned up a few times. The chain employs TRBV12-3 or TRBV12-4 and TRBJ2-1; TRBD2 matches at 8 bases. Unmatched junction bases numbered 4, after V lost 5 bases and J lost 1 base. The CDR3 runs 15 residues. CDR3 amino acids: CASSGGGRSYNEQFF. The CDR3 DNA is TGTGCCAGCAGTGGTGGCGGGAGGTCCTACAATGAGCAGTTCTTC.

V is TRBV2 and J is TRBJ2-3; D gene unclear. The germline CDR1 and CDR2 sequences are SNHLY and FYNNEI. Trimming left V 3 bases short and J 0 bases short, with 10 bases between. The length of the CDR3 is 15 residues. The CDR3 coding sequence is TGTGCCAGCAGTGATAGCAGCTCTAGCACAGATACGCAGTATTTT. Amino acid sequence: CASSDSSSSTDTQYF.

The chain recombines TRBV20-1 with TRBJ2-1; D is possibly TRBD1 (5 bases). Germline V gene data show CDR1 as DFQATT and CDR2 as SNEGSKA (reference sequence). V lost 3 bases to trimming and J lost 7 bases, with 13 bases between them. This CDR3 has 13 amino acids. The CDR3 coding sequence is TGCAGTGCTAGGGTCTCTGCAGGGAATGAGCAGTTCTTC. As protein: CSARVSAGNEQFF.

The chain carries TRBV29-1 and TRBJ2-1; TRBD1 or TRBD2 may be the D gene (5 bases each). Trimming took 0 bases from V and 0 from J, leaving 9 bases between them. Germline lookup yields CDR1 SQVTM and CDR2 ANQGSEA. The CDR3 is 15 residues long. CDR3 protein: CSVEDRGDSYNEQFF. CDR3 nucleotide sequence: TGCAGCGTTGAAGATAGGGGAGACTCCTACAATGAGCAGTTCTTC.

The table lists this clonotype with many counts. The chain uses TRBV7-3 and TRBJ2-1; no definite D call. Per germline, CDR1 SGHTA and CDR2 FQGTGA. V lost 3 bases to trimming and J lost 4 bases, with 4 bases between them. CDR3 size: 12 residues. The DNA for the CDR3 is TGTGCCAGCAGCTTGGGGTACAATGAGCAGTTCTTC. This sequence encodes CASSLGYNEQFF.

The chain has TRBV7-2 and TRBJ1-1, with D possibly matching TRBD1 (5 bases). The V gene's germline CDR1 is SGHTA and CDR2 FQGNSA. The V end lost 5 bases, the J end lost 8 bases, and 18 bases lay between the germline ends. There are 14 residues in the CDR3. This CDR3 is CASSHRGLKDEAFF. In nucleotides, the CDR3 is TGTGCCAGCAGCCACCGGGGCCTTAAAGACGAAGCTTTCTTT.